Included here is one T cell receptor beta chain sequence, with context. This sample stems from a study of blood T cell repertoires in COVID-19. Turning to the study itself: Acute and convalescent COVID-19 specimens originated in the United States, Italy and Spain. PBMCs, B-cell-depleted T cells, or T cells were the source of the cDNA or gDNA that made up the material.

CDR1 MDHEN and CDR2 SYDVKM come from the germline V gene. Germline trimming cut 5 bases from V and 3 bases from J; bases unmatched to any gene: 8. This CDR3 spans 15 amino acids. TCRdb keeps only in-frame clones here, not all; method: immunoSEQ multiplex PCR. This sample has more than 95,000 clones; around 90% occur once, and the top ten carry 5.1%. This TCR was sampled from a human donor in a cohort sampled during active COVID-19. The sequenced material came from peripheral blood. The rearrangement uses TRBV28 and TRBJ2-7; 9 bases are a match to TRBD1. CDR3 in amino acids: CASSLVGQGIYEQYF. The CDR3 DNA follows: TGTGCCAGCAGTCTTGTAGGACAGGGGATCTACGAGCAGTACTTC.